What follows is one TCR beta chain and its context. The CDR3 runs 10 residues. Trimming removed 7 bases at V and 10 bases at J, with 8 bases between. CDR1 is ENHRY and CDR2 is SYGVKD in the germline V gene. Participants were aged about 18 to 100 years from approximately 24 US areas. Participants' own reports of clinical history determined their cohort assignment. Produced via immunoSEQ multiplex PCR; TCRdb's table is partial and in-frame only. The table has about 430,000 clones, 70% to 90% seen once. The data originate from a study of blood T cell repertoires in COVID-19. Across the whole study: Samples of COVID-19 (acute and convalescent) were obtained from the United States, Italy and Spain. T cells, B-cell-depleted T cells, or PBMCs provided the cDNA or gDNA that served as material.

V and J are TRBV10-3 and TRBJ2-1; D unresolved. Sequencing was done on a sample of PBMCs or T cells enriched from blood (not recorded which). This sequence originates from a woman between 18 and 29 years old who had been exposed to COVID-19. The CDR3 loop reads CAIKSTEQFF. CDR3 nucleotide sequence: TGTGCCATCAAGAGCACCGAGCAGTTCTTC.